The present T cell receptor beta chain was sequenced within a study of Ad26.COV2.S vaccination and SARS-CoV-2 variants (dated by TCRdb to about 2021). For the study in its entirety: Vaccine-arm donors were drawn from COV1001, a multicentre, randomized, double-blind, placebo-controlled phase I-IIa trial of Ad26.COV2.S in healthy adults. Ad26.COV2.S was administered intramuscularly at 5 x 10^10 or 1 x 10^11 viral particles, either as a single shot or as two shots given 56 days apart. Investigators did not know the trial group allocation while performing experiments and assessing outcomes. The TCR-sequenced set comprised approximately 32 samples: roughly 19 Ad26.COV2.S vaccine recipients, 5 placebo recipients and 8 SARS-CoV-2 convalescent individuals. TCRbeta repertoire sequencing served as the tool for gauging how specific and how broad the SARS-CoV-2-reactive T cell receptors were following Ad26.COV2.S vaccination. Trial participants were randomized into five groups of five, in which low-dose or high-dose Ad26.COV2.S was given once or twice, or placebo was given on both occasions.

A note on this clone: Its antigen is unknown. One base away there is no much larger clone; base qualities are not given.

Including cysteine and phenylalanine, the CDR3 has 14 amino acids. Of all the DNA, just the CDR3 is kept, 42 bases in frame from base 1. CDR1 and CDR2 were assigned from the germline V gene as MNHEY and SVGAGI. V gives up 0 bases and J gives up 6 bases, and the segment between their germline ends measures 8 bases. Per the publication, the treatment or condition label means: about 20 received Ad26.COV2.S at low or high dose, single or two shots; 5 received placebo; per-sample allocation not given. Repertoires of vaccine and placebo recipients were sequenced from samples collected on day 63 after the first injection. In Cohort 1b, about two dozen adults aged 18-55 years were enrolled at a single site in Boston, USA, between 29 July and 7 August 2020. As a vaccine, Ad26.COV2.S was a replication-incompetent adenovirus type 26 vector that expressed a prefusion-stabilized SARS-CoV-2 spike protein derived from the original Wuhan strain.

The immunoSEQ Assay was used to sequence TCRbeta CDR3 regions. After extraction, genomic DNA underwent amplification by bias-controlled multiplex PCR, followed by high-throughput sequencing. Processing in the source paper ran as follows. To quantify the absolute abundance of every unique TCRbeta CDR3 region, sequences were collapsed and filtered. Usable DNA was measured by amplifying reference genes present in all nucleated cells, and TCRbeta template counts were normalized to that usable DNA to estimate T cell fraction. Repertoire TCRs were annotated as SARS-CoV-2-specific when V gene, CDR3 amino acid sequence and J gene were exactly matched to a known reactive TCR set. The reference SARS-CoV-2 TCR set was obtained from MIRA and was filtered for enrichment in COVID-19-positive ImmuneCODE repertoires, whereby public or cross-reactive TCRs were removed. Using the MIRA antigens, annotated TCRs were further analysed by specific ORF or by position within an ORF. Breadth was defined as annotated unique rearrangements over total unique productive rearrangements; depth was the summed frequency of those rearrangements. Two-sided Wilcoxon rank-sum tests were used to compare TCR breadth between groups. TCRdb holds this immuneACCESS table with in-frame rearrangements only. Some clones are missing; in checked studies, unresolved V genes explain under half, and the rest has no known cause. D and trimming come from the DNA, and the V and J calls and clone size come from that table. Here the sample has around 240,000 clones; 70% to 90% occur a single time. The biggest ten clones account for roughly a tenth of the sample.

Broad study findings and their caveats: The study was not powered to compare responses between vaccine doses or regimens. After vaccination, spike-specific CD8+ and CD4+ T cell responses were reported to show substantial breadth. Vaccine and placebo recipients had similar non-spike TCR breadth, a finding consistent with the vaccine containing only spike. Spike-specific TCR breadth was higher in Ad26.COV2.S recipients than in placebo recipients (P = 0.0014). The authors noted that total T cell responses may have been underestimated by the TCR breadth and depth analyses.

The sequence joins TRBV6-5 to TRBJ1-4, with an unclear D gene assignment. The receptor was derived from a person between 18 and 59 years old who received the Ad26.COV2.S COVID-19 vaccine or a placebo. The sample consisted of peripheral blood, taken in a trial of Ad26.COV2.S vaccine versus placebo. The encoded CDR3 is CASSYSNADEKLFF. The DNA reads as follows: TGTGCCAGCAGTTACTCGAACGCCGATGAAAAACTGTTTTTT.